Following are 28 T cell receptor beta chains from one sample sequenced in a study of T cell repertoires in cytomegalovirus infection. In TCRdb, the reads were re-called with MiXCR into one record per CDR3 protein. The sample shows under 300,000 distinct CDR3 sequences, approximately 17% of them seen only once. Sequenced: CD8+ T cells from PBMCs. These receptors were collected from a human donor in good health (CMV status not recorded). Some clones in this sample may be carry-over from other donors' samples.

The sample holds a few counts of this clonotype. J is TRBJ2-5 and V is TRBV6-6; the D gene is possibly TRBD1 (7 bases). Looked up from germline, CDR1 is MNHNY and CDR2 is SVGAGI (reference sequence). Trimming took 2 bases from V and 2 from J, leaving 12 bases between them. CDR3 size: 15 residues. The CDR3 DNA is TGTGCCAGCAGTTACGCGGGGACAGTGCAAGAGACCCAGTACTTC. It translates to CASSYAGTVQETQYF.

This clonotype was seen many times. The chain links TRBV27 to TRBJ1-2, with a possible D match to TRBD1 (6 bases). CDR3 size: 15 residues. The germline V gene has CDR1 MNHEY and CDR2 SMNVEV (reference sequence). V gave up 3 bases and J gave up 4 bases, with 15 bases separating them. The CDR3 loop is CASSLSTGGIYGYTF. The CDR3 coding sequence is TGTGCCAGCAGTTTGTCAACGGGGGGCATCTATGGCTACACCTTC.

This sequence joins TRBV11-2 and TRBJ1-1; D is uncertain. Trimming took off 0 bases at V and 3 bases at J, with 11 bases between the two ends. Germline assignment: CDR1 SGHAT and CDR2 FQNNGV. CDR3 size: 15 residues. CDR3 nucleotide sequence: TGTGCCAGCAGCTTAGATGTAATGCCGGACACTGAAGCTTTCTTT. This gives the protein CASSLDVMPDTEAFF.

The rearrangement links TRBV13 to TRBJ1-2; 7 nucleotides agree with TRBD1. CDR1 is PRHDT, CDR2 FYEKMQ, per germline (reference sequence). The CDR3 sequence is 16 residues long. Trimming at V came to 5 bases and at J to 1 base, leaving 10 bases not matched to a gene. CDR3 loop: CASSDRQGMGNYGYTF. The CDR3 DNA sequence: TGTGCCAGCAGCGACAGACAGGGTATGGGTAACTATGGCTACACCTTC. Based on the CDR3 plus reference TRBV13 and TRBJ1-2, the full variable domain is AAGVIQSPRHLIKEKRETATLKCYPIPRHDTVYWYQQGPGQDPQFLISFYEKMQSDKGSIPDRFSAQQFSDYHSELNMSSLELGDSALYFCASSDRQGMGNYGYTFGSGTRLTVV.

There are a few counts of this clonotype. V and J are TRBV20-1 and TRBJ1-4; D possibly corresponds to TRBD1 (6 bases). The CDR3 contains 16 residues. V was trimmed by 0 bases and J by 7 bases, leaving 18 bases between them. CDR1 and CDR2 (germline): DFQATT, SNEGSKA (reference sequence). CDR3 in amino acids: CSARDFLGAGSEKLFF. The CDR3 DNA follows: TGCAGTGCTAGAGATTTCTTGGGGGCAGGTAGTGAAAAACTGTTTTTT.

The rearrangement uses TRBV20-1 and TRBJ2-7; D not certain. The CDR3 loop spans 12 amino acids. The V end lost 5 bases, the J end lost 6 bases, and 14 bases lay between the germline ends. Germline V CDR1 and CDR2: DFQATT, SNEGSKA (reference sequence). CDR3 loop: CSAGPDLPEQYF. CDR3 nucleotides: TGCAGTGCTGGACCGGACCTCCCCGAGCAGTACTTC.

This clonotype was recorded at least ten times. The chain has TRBV6-2 or TRBV6-3 and TRBJ1-5; TRBD1 might be the D (5 bases). The CDR3 extends over 14 amino acids. Trimming cost V 6 bases and J 6 bases, with 15 bases left between them. Germline assignment: CDR1 MNHEY and CDR2 SVGEGT. The DNA of the CDR3 is TGTGCCAGCAGGTACCAGACAGTTTTTCAGCCCCAGCATTTT. Translated, it gives CASRYQTVFQPQHF.

The sample holds one count of this clonotype. The chain links TRBV5-1 to TRBJ2-1, with D hard to call. Trimming removed 5 bases at V and 8 bases at J, with 20 bases between. CDR1 SGHRS and CDR2 YFSETQ come from the germline V gene. CDR3 size: 15 residues. This CDR3 is CASRALLLMYDEQFF. Written as DNA, the CDR3 is TGCGCCAGCAGGGCACTTCTACTTATGTATGATGAGCAGTTCTTC.

This clonotype was recorded many times. The chain recombines TRBV7-9 with TRBJ2-1, with 9 bases lining up with TRBD1. The CDR3 length is 16 residues. The ends lost 3 bases at V and 5 bases at J; junction bases unmatched: 8. Germline CDR1 reads SEHNR; CDR2 reads FQNEAQ (reference sequence). In nucleotides, the CDR3 is TGTGCCAGCAGCTTCCCCCTACAGGGGGCTGACAATGAGCAGTTCTTC. It encodes CASSFPLQGADNEQFF.

This clonotype was found a few times. This chain connects TRBV28 to TRBJ1-6, with D possibly being TRBD1 (5 bases). The CDR3 spans 15 residues. V lost 4 bases and J lost 8, with 15 bases in between. Germline CDR1 and CDR2: MDHEN and SYDVKM. The CDR3 region has the DNA TGTGCCAGCAGTTCAACCGGGACGGGATATTCACCCCTCCACTTT. This sequence encodes CASSSTGTGYSPLHF.

The rearrangement joins TRBV29-1 to TRBJ1-2; no reliable D call. V dropped 4 bases and J dropped 6 bases, with 9 bases sitting between them. Germline CDR1 SQVTM, CDR2 ANQGSEA. The CDR3 is 11 residues long. The CDR3, as DNA: TGCAGCGTTGTCGTACGGGATGGCTACACCTTC. As protein: CSVVVRDGYTF.

This chain uses TRBV7-6 with TRBJ2-1, with D tentatively TRBD2 (6 bases). Deletions cut 1 base from V and 5 bases from J, with 12 bases between. Germline lookup yields CDR1 SGHVS and CDR2 FNYEAQ. The CDR3 loop spans 15 amino acids. In DNA form, the CDR3 reads TGTGCCAGCAGCTTAGGGGAACTAGCCAACAATGAGCAGTTCTTC. This encodes CASSLGELANNEQFF.

This chain connects TRBV28 to TRBJ2-7; D unresolved. The CDR3 runs 14 residues. Germline loops: CDR1 MDHEN, CDR2 SYDVKM. Between the trimmed V and J ends, which lost 3 bases and 2 bases, there was a span of 11 bases. CDR3 coding DNA: TGTGCCAGCAGTTTTGCCGCCTCCCCCTACGAGCAGTACTTC. This codes for CASSFAASPYEQYF.

This clonotype was observed many times. The V and J genes are TRBV28 and TRBJ2-7, with D perhaps matching TRBD2 (7 bases). V gave up 3 bases and J gave up 7 bases, with 16 bases separating them. This CDR3 is 14 amino acids long. Germline CDR1 is MDHEN and CDR2 is SYDVKM. CDR3 DNA sequence: TGTGCCAGCAGTTTCCCGGGGGGCCCGCGGGAGCAGTACTTC. Its protein is CASSFPGGPREQYF.

The gene calls are TRBV6-5 and TRBJ1-1; D is unclear. V gave up 3 bases and J gave up 0 bases, with 11 bases separating them. Germline V gives CDR1 MNHEY, CDR2 SVGAGI. The length of the CDR3 is 15 residues. CDR3 sequence reads: CASSYGPAMNTEAFF. Here the CDR3 DNA reads TGTGCCAGCAGTTATGGGCCAGCTATGAACACTGAAGCTTTCTTT.

In its sample, this clonotype was seen a few times. The chain employs TRBV7-3 and TRBJ2-2; D possibly corresponds to TRBD1 (5 bases). The length of the CDR3 is 14 residues. V lost 6 bases, J lost 1 base, and 9 bases lay in between. CDR1 and CDR2 (germline): SGHTA, FQGTGA. As DNA, the CDR3 is TGTGCCAGCAGTCACAGGCTGAACACCGGGGAGCTGTTTTTT. This codes for CASSHRLNTGELFF.

The chain has TRBV18 and TRBJ2-5; D remains ambiguous. V was pared by 3 bases and J by 1 base, with 6 bases between. Looked up from germline, CDR1 is KGHSH and CDR2 is LQKENI. This CDR3 has 13 residues. The CDR3 loop is CASSPPGQETQYF. CDR3 coding DNA: TGTGCCAGCTCACCGCCAGGCCAAGAGACCCAGTACTTC.

This clonotype has at least ten counts. This chain connects TRBV12-5 to TRBJ1-1; D is ambiguous. CDR3 length: 13 amino acids. CDR1 and CDR2 (germline): LGHNT, FRNRAP. V was trimmed by 2 bases and J by 1 base, leaving 5 bases between them. CDR3: CASGLFPNTEAFF. DNA for the CDR3: TGTGCTAGTGGTTTGTTCCCGAACACTGAAGCTTTCTTT. Filled out from reference TRBV12-5 and TRBJ1-1, the complete variable domain reads DARVTQTPRHKVTEMGQEVTMRCQPILGHNTVFWYRQTMMQGLELLAYFRNRAPLDDSGMPKDRFSAEMPDATLATLKIQPSEPRDSAVYFCASGLFPNTEAFFGQGTRLTVV.

The chain carries TRBV20-1 and TRBJ2-7; possibly TRBD2 for D (6 bases). The length of the CDR3 is 15 residues. Germline V lookup: CDR1 DFQATT, CDR2 SNEGSKA (reference sequence). The ends were cut back, 0 bases at V and 5 bases at J, with 17 bases in the middle. The CDR3 loop reads CSARDMAGSVHEQYF. The CDR3 coding sequence is TGCAGTGCTAGAGATATGGCGGGAAGTGTCCACGAGCAGTACTTC.

The chain combines TRBV28 with TRBJ2-7, with 8 bases aligning to TRBD1. The J segment lost 6 bases and the V segment lost 7 bases, leaving 14 bases of the junction unmatched. The CDR3 length is 15 residues. The germline CDR1 and CDR2 sequences are MDHEN and SYDVKM. CDR3 in amino acids: CASTSARTGFLEQYF. The CDR3 DNA is TGTGCCAGCACAAGCGCAAGGACAGGGTTTCTCGAGCAGTACTTC. Full variable domain (rest looked up from reference TRBV28 and TRBJ2-7): DVKVTQSSRYLVKRTGEKVFLECVQDMDHENMFWYRQDPGLGLRLIYFSYDVKMKEKGDIPEGYSVSREKKERFSLILESASTNQTSMYLCASTSARTGFLEQYFGPGTRLTVT.

The V call is TRBV29-1, the J call TRBJ1-2; the match to TRBD1 covers 11 bases. The CDR3 sequence is 16 residues long. The V and J ends lost 6 bases and 8 bases, in that order; junction bases with no gene match: 17. Germline values: CDR1 SQVTM, CDR2 ANQGSEA. CDR3 DNA: TGCAGCGTCGAGGGGGTACGGGACAGGGGGGCGTACGGCTACACCTTC. Protein product: CSVEGVRDRGAYGYTF.

J is TRBJ2-1 and V is TRBV6-1; 7 bases are a match to TRBD1. From germline, CDR1 is MNHNS and CDR2 SASEGT. The CDR3 is 19 amino acids. V lost 6 bases, J lost 4 bases, and 21 bases stayed unmatched. The CDR3 loop is CASRKRGYSGTERYNEQFF. The CDR3 bases are TGTGCCAGCAGAAAACGGGGCTATTCCGGGACAGAGAGATACAATGAGCAGTTCTTC.

The chain employs TRBV27 and TRBJ2-3; 7 bases match TRBD1. Germline V gene data show CDR1 as MNHEY and CDR2 as SMNVEV (reference sequence). The CDR3 spans 15 residues. With V trimmed by 5 bases and J by 1 base, 6 bases remained unmatched. CDR3 in DNA: TGTGCCAGCAGTACAGGGGTGTTGGGCACAGATACGCAGTATTTT. The encoded protein is CASSTGVLGTDTQYF.

This clonotype was detected only a few times. The J gene is TRBJ2-1, the V gene TRBV28; 8 bases match TRBD2. V lost 2 bases to trimming and J lost 3 bases; unmatched junction nucleotides: 9. Germline CDR1 reads MDHEN; CDR2 reads SYDVKM. CDR3 length: 17 amino acids. The CDR3 region is CASSLVGGGPLYNEQFF. CDR3 nucleotide sequence: TGTGCCAGCAGTTTAGTTGGCGGGGGGCCCCTCTACAATGAGCAGTTCTTC.

The sample holds a few counts of this clonotype. The chain couples TRBV6-2 or TRBV6-3 to TRBJ1-2, with D perhaps matching TRBD1 (5 bases). Per the germline V gene, CDR1 is MNHEY and CDR2 is SVGEGT. Trimming took off 6 bases at V and 8 bases at J, with 13 bases between the two ends. This CDR3 comprises 12 residues. CDR3 nucleotide sequence: TGTGCCAGCAGCTTCGACAGACGCGGCTACACCTTC. Its protein product is CASSFDRRGYTF.

This clonotype was found many times. The chain combines TRBV7-9 with TRBJ1-1; D is uncertain. Trimming removed 6 bases at V and 4 bases at J, with 12 bases between. This CDR3 region has 13 residues. Germline CDR1 SEHNR, CDR2 FQNEAQ (reference sequence). The CDR3 is CASSLPGSTEAFF. For the CDR3, the DNA is TGTGCCAGCAGTTTACCCGGGAGCACTGAAGCTTTCTTT. The full variable domain, its missing parts supplied by reference TRBV7-9 and TRBJ1-1, is DTGVSQNPRHKITKRGQNVTFRCDPISEHNRLYWYRQTLGQGPEFLTYFQNEAQLEKSRLLSDRFSAERPKGSFSTLEIQRTEQGDSAMYLCASSLPGSTEAFFGQGTRLTVV.

This clonotype came up many times. V usage is TRBV7-3 and J usage is TRBJ2-5; D uncertain. The ends were cut back, 1 base at V and 5 bases at J, with 20 bases in the middle. This CDR3 comprises 17 residues. Germline assignment: CDR1 SGHTA and CDR2 FQGTGA. In nucleotides, the CDR3 is TGTGCCAGCAGCTTAAATCCAGGCTCCACACACCGGGAGACCCAGTACTTC. Protein sequence: CASSLNPGSTHRETQYF.

This chain joins TRBV28 and TRBJ1-1, with 7 bases fitting TRBD1. Losses at the gene ends were 6 bases for V and 5 bases for J; bases not matched to a gene: 12. CDR1 and CDR2 (germline): MDHEN, SYDVKM. The CDR3 runs 15 residues. The CDR3 loop is CASSYATGVGTEAFF. The DNA for the CDR3 is TGTGCCAGCAGCTACGCCACAGGGGTGGGTACTGAAGCTTTCTTT.